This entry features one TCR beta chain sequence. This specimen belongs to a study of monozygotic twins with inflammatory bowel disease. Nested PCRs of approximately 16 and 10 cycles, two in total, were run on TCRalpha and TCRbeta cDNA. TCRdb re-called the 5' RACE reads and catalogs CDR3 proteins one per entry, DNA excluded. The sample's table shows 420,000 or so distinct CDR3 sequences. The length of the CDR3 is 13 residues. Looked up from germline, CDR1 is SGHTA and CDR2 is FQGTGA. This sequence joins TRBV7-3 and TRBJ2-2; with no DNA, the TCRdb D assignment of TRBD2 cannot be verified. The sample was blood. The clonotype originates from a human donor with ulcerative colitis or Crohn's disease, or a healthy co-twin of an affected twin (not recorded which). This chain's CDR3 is CASSWDGGGELFF.